This entry lists 31 T cell receptor beta chains sequenced from one sample in a study of PD-1 blockade in classical Hodgkin lymphoma. Only in-frame clones appear in the TCRdb table, and some are missing; sequencing was by immunoSEQ multiplex PCR. The profile shows over 70,000 clones, roughly 89% of them singletons. All the patients suffered relapse after autologous stem cell transplantation, and brentuximab vedotin exposure differed. Sequencing used peripheral blood mononuclear cells (PBMCs), obtained at baseline. The origin of the receptors is a human donor with classical Hodgkin lymphoma.

This clone was found once. V usage is TRBV11-1 and J usage is TRBJ2-7, with 7 bases identical to TRBD1. V dropped 4 bases and J dropped 3; count of bases not matched to a gene: 15. Germline CDR1 is SGHAT and CDR2 is FQDESV (reference sequence). This CDR3 contains 17 residues. CDR3 sequence reads: CASSSFSIRDSYYEQYF. CDR3 DNA sequence: TGTGCCAGCAGCTCCTTTTCAATTCGGGACAGCTACTACGAGCAGTACTTC.

The V gene is TRBV6-6, the J gene TRBJ2-1, with 11 bases aligning to TRBD2. Germline CDR1 reads MNHNY; CDR2 reads SVGAGI (reference sequence). Germline trimming cut 4 bases from V and 5 bases from J; bases unmatched to any gene: 7. CDR3 length equals 16 residues. The CDR3 spells CASSLPGLAVHNEQFF. As DNA, the CDR3 is TGTGCCAGCAGTTTGCCGGGACTAGCGGTCCACAATGAGCAGTTCTTC.

The chain links TRBV6-5 to TRBJ2-3; 10 bases fit TRBD1. Germline V gene sequence: CDR1 MNHEY, CDR2 SVGAGI. The CDR3 spans 16 residues. V lost 0 bases and J lost 3; bases outside the gene matches: 3. The CDR3 region is CASSYSRTGGTDTQYF. The CDR3 bases are TGTGCCAGCAGTTACTCGCGGACAGGGGGGACAGATACGCAGTATTTT.

The chain employs TRBV28 and TRBJ1-1; D gene uncertain. The CDR3 runs to 13 residues. The ends were cut back, 6 bases at V and 4 bases at J, with 12 bases in the middle. Germline V gene data show CDR1 as MDHEN and CDR2 as SYDVKM. The CDR3 is CASSPGVRTEAFF. In DNA, the CDR3 is TGTGCCAGCAGCCCTGGGGTGCGCACTGAAGCTTTCTTT.

A few counts support this clone. The chain links TRBV15 to TRBJ1-4; D unresolved. Germline CDR1 is LNHNV and CDR2 is YYDKDF (reference sequence). This CDR3 is built from 13 residues. The V and J ends lost 6 bases and 4 bases respectively, with 9 bases between them. The chain's CDR3 is CATSPAVNEKLFF. CDR3 nucleotide sequence: TGTGCCACCAGTCCGGCAGTTAATGAAAAACTGTTTTTT. The full variable domain, with the rest looked up from reference TRBV15 and TRBJ1-4, is DAMVIQNPRYQVTQFGKPVTLSCSQTLNHNVMYWYQQKSSQAPKLLFHYYDKDFNNEADTPDNFQSRRPNTSFCFLDIRSPGLGDTAMYLCATSPAVNEKLFFGSGTQLSVL.

J is TRBJ2-1 and V is TRBV5-1; tentatively, D is TRBD2 (6 bases). Germline CDR1 reads SGHRS; CDR2 reads YFSETQ. CDR3 length equals 15 residues. Between the trimmed V and J ends, which lost 3 bases and 7 bases, there was a span of 17 bases. The DNA for the CDR3 is TGCGCCAGCAGCTGGAGCGGGCCAAAGGGAAATGAGCAGTTCTTC. As protein: CASSWSGPKGNEQFF.

The J gene is TRBJ2-5, the V gene TRBV28; D perhaps matches TRBD2 (6 bases). CDR1 is MDHEN, CDR2 SYDVKM, per germline. CDR3 length: 15 amino acids. V lost 2 bases and J lost 2, with 12 bases in between. In DNA form, the CDR3 reads TGTGCCAGCAGTTTAAGGAGGGCGGTACAAGAGACCCAGTACTTC. It yields the protein CASSLRRAVQETQYF.

CDR3 amino acids: CASSYSKYSGGYEQYF. The CDR3 DNA follows: TGTGCCAGCAGTTACTCGAAATATTCTGGAGGTTACGAGCAGTACTTC. The genes are TRBV6-7 and TRBJ2-7; perhaps TRBD2 as D (5 bases). TRBV6-7 counts as an open reading frame of uncertain function. The ends were cut back, 0 bases at V and 4 bases at J, with 16 bases in the middle. The CDR3 sequence is 16 residues long.

The chain links TRBV27 to TRBJ1-5, with a weak D call TRBD1 (5 bases). V was clipped by 3 bases and J by 6 bases, with 12 bases between them. This CDR3 contains 14 residues. Germline V gene data show CDR1 as MNHEY and CDR2 as SMNVEV (reference sequence). CDR3 coding DNA: TGTGCCAGCAGTTTTCAGTTTGGGGCTCAGCCCCAGCATTTT. Translated, it gives CASSFQFGAQPQHF.

This clone was detected only once. V usage is TRBV5-1 and J usage is TRBJ1-3, with D perhaps TRBD1 (6 bases). V lost 4 bases to trimming and J lost 0 bases, with 11 bases between them. The CDR3 spans 15 residues. Germline V CDR1 and CDR2: SGHRS, YFSETQ. CDR3 nucleotides: TGCGCCAGCAGCGCGGGACACTCCTCTGGAAACACCATATATTTT. Translating it yields CASSAGHSSGNTIYF. Using reference TRBV5-1 and TRBJ1-3 for the parts outside the CDR3, the full variable domain is KAGVTQTPRYLIKTRGQQVTLSCSPISGHRSVSWYQQTPGQGLQFLFEYFSETQRNKGNFPGRFSGRQFSNSRSEMNVSTLELGDSALYLCASSAGHSSGNTIYFGEGSWLTVV.

This clone was seen more than once but under ten times. V gene TRBV6-5 combines with J gene TRBJ2-7, with TRBD2 identical over 8 bases. This CDR3 spans 13 amino acids. CDR1 is MNHEY, CDR2 SVGAGI, per germline. V trimming: 9 bases; J trimming: 0 bases; junction bases outside the gene matches: 4. CDR3 protein: CASLSGTSYEQYF. CDR3 nucleotide sequence: TGTGCCAGTCTTAGCGGGACCTCCTACGAGCAGTACTTC.

This clone was seen only once. The gene calls are TRBV30 and TRBJ1-4; D is perhaps TRBD1 (6 bases). CDR3 length: 13 amino acids. CDR1 and CDR2 from the germline V gene are GTSNPN and SVGIG (reference sequence). V was trimmed by 2 bases and J by 5 bases, leaving 9 bases between them. CDR3 bases: TGTGCCTGGAGTTACAGGGTAAATGAAAAACTGTTTTTT. It codes for CAWSYRVNEKLFF.

This clone has just a few counts. The chain combines TRBV20-1 with TRBJ1-1; maybe TRBD1 (6 bases). The CDR3 sequence is 10 residues long. Germline CDR1 is DFQATT and CDR2 is SNEGSKA (reference sequence). The V and J ends lost 4 bases and 7 bases respectively, with 7 bases between them. CDR3 in DNA: TGCAGTGCTAAGACAGGTGAAGCTTTCTTT. This gives the protein CSAKTGEAFF.

This sequence joins TRBV18 and TRBJ2-1; possible D gene TRBD2, 6 bases. The CDR3 loop spans 12 amino acids. CDR1 and CDR2 (germline): KGHSH, LQKENI. The V gene lost 3 bases and the J gene lost 8 bases, with 8 bases spanning the gap. In DNA form, the CDR3 reads TGTGCCAGCTCACCTGCGGGGTATGAGCAGTTCTTC. It codes for CASSPAGYEQFF.

Only one count was recorded for this clone. The chain is built from TRBV12-2 and TRBJ1-5. TRBV12-2 is a known pseudogene. CDR3 size: 19 residues. Here the CDR3 reads CASRLDYRDAGAGDRAQHF. DNA for the CDR3: TGTGCAAGTCGCTTAGATTACAGGGACGCGGGGGCTGGTGATCGGGCCCAGCATTTT.

J is TRBJ2-3 and V is TRBV9; 8 nucleotides line up with TRBD2. The CDR3 is made up of 14 amino acids. Germline assignment: CDR1 SGDLS and CDR2 YYNGEE. The V and J ends lost 4 bases and 0 bases, in that order; junction bases with no gene match: 1. CDR3 bases: TGTGCCAGCAGCCCTAGCGGGAGCACAGATACGCAGTATTTT. The encoded protein is CASSPSGSTDTQYF. The full variable domain, in which reference TRBV9 and TRBJ2-3 provide the parts outside the CDR3, is DSGVTQTPKHLITATGQRVTLRCSPRSGDLSVYWYQQSLDQGLQFLIQYYNGEERAKGNILERFSAQQFPDLHSELNLSSLELGDSALYFCASSPSGSTDTQYFGPGTRLTVL.

This sequence joins TRBV6-1 and TRBJ2-2; 12 bases align to TRBD1. The trim removed 7 bases at V and 6 bases at J, leaving 6 bases unmatched. Germline V gives CDR1 MNHNS, CDR2 SASEGT. The CDR3 has 15 residues. The CDR3 spells CASTQGTGGSGELFF. The CDR3 coding sequence is TGTGCCAGCACCCAGGGGACAGGGGGCTCCGGGGAGCTGTTTTTT.

The chain has TRBV18 and TRBJ1-1; the match to TRBD1 covers 9 bases. The germline CDR1 and CDR2 sequences are KGHSH and LQKENI. Losses at the gene ends were 6 bases for V and 3 bases for J; bases not matched to a gene: 2. This CDR3 is 13 amino acids long. The CDR3 nucleotides are TGTGCCAGCTCGCGGACAGGGGACACTGAAGCTTTCTTT. Amino acids: CASSRTGDTEAFF.

The chain employs TRBV14 and TRBJ2-5, with 13 bases lining up with TRBD2. CDR3 size: 20 residues. Germline V gene sequence: CDR1 SGHDN, CDR2 FVKESK. The ends lost 0 bases at V and 2 bases at J; junction bases unmatched: 12. CDR3 coding DNA: TGTGCCAGCAGCCAAGATCGGTACAAGGGACTAGCGGGATCTCAAGAGACCCAGTACTTC. It translates to CASSQDRYKGLAGSQETQYF. The full variable domain, its missing parts supplied by reference TRBV14 and TRBJ2-5, is EAGVTQFPSHSVIEKGQTVTLRCDPISGHDNLYWYRRVMGKEIKFLLHFVKESKQDESGMPNNRFLAERTGGTYSTLKVQPAELEDSGVYFCASSQDRYKGLAGSQETQYFGPGTRLLVL.

This chain links TRBV30 with TRBJ2-4, with unresolved D. Germline V gene data show CDR1 as GTSNPN and CDR2 as SVGIG (reference sequence). The CDR3 covers 16 residues. The V end was cut by 1 base, the J end by 0 bases, with 13 bases between. CDR3 sequence: CAWSDGDTVAKNIQYF. CDR3 DNA: TGTGCCTGGAGTGATGGGGATACCGTAGCCAAAAACATTCAGTACTTC.

As regards this clone: One end of the junction fails to match germline, which may point to a read error. The V gene is TRBV5-4, the J gene TRBJ2-7, with TRBD2 identical over 13 bases. The CDR3 is made up of 15 amino acids. Germline assignment: CDR1 SGHNT and CDR2 YYREEE (reference sequence). The CDR3 DNA reads as TGCGCCAGCAGCCCCACTAGCGGGAGGGATTACGAGCAGTACTTC. This translates into CASSPTSGRDYEQYF.

In its sample, this clone was seen once. The J gene is TRBJ1-1, the V gene TRBV29-1; no reliable D call. The CDR3 covers 13 residues. The V gene lost 5 bases and the J gene lost 4 bases, with 14 bases spanning the gap. From germline, CDR1 is SQVTM and CDR2 ANQGSEA. The CDR3 spells CSVPRLAGTEAFF. DNA for the CDR3: TGCAGCGTTCCCCGACTTGCTGGCACTGAAGCTTTCTTT.

The V call is TRBV6-4, the J call TRBJ2-1, with a weak D call TRBD1 (5 bases). This CDR3 region has 14 residues. CDR1 is MRHNA and CDR2 is SNTAGT in the germline V gene. The V end was cut by 10 bases, the J end by 4 bases, with 17 bases between. DNA for the CDR3: TGTGCCACCAGCCCGACAGAGCTTTACAATGAGCAGTTCTTC. Translation: CATSPTELYNEQFF.

The V call is TRBV30, the J call TRBJ1-2, with D perhaps matching TRBD1 (5 bases). V gave up 0 bases and J gave up 2 bases, with 19 bases separating them. CDR1 and CDR2 (germline): GTSNPN, SVGIG (reference sequence). This CDR3 region has 17 residues. CDR3 amino acids: CAWSVLLDSAFNYGYTF. In nucleotides, the CDR3 is TGTGCCTGGAGTGTTCTCCTCGACAGCGCCTTCAACTATGGCTACACCTTC.

The V call is TRBV25-1, the J call TRBJ2-5; TRBD2 might be the D (5 bases). CDR3 length: 16 residues. The V gene lost 6 bases and the J gene lost 0 bases, with 17 bases spanning the gap. Per the germline V gene, CDR1 is MGHDK and CDR2 is SYGVNS. CDR3 protein: CASSEVGEAYQETQYF. DNA for the CDR3: TGTGCCAGCAGCGAAGTGGGAGAGGCGTACCAAGAGACCCAGTACTTC.

The chain combines TRBV28 with TRBJ2-2; 10 bases map to TRBD2. This CDR3 is 15 amino acids long. After removal of 8 bases from V and 4 bases from J, the junction contained 7 bases not matched to a gene. CDR1 and CDR2 (germline): MDHEN, SYDVKM. CDR3: CASCPRLAGTGELFF. In DNA, the CDR3 is TGTGCCAGCTGTCCCCGACTAGCGGGCACCGGGGAGCTGTTTTTT.

The chain combines TRBV10-3 with TRBJ2-1; TRBD2 aligns across 12 bases. The CDR3 is made up of 15 amino acids. V gave up 6 bases and J gave up 5 bases; unmatched junction bases: 5. Germline CDR1 is ENHRY and CDR2 is SYGVKD. CDR3 DNA: TGTGCCATCAGGGCTCTAGCGGGAGGGGACAATGAGCAGTTCTTC. It codes for CAIRALAGGDNEQFF.

This chain joins TRBV27 and TRBJ1-1; no firm D call. Germline CDR1 and CDR2: MNHEY and SMNVEV (reference sequence). V gave up 1 base and J gave up 0 bases, with 15 bases separating them. The CDR3 is 17 amino acids. Here the CDR3 reads CASSLWAGKGMNTEAFF. In DNA form, the CDR3 reads TGTGCCAGCAGTTTATGGGCCGGGAAGGGTATGAACACTGAAGCTTTCTTT.

The chain links TRBV19 to TRBJ2-7, with TRBD2 matching over 9 bases. The CDR3 runs 15 residues. Trimming took 5 bases from V and 4 from J; bases not matched to a gene: 9. Per germline, CDR1 LNHDA and CDR2 SQIVND (reference sequence). CDR3 protein: CASSYGAGGPYEQYF. CDR3 nucleotides: TGTGCCAGTAGTTACGGGGCGGGAGGGCCGTACGAGCAGTACTTC.

This clone showed up just once. The chain links TRBV18 to TRBJ2-2, with a tentative D call TRBD1 (6 bases). The CDR3 sequence is 14 residues long. V was clipped by 6 bases and J by 5 bases, with 13 bases between them. Germline lookup yields CDR1 KGHSH and CDR2 LQKENI. The DNA of the CDR3 is TGTGCCAGCTCCCCAGGGGCTCAGACCGGGGAGCTGTTTTTT. Encoded protein: CASSPGAQTGELFF.

The chain is built from TRBV6-4 and TRBJ1-1; a weak D match, TRBD1 (6 bases). Germline lookup yields CDR1 MRHNA and CDR2 SNTAGT. The CDR3 totals 14 residues. V lost 6 bases to trimming and J lost 1 base, with 12 bases between them. CDR3 residues: CASSPWGANTEAFF. CDR3 sequence (DNA): TGTGCCAGCAGCCCGTGGGGGGCGAACACTGAAGCTTTCTTT.